Listed below are T cell receptor beta chains from one sample, sequenced in a study of OX40 agonist ivuxolimab in advanced cancers. This table comes from immunoSEQ multiplex PCR, and its TCRdb copy is limited to in-frame clones, with some not included. There are 60,000 to 65,000 clones in the sample; roughly 89% occur only once, and more than 10% lies in the top ten. The sample was CD4+ or CD8+ T cells sorted from blood, taken in a trial of the OX40 agonist ivuxolimab. The receptors shown here come from an adult with an advanced solid tumor such as melanoma, head and neck, liver or kidney cancer. Both conserved end residues are part of each CDR3. A D gene is named only where the DNA matches it firmly. Clone size appears in some rows only: once, few, many, or a class for an expanded clone.

D | J | V | size | length | CDR3 | DNA
NA | TRBJ1-2 | TRBV19 | NA | 14 | CASSIYQGIGGYTF | TGTGCCAGTAGTATCTACCAGGGGATTGGAGGCTACACCTTC
TRBD1 | TRBJ2-2 | TRBV25-1 | once | 18 | CASSGGQGARIGTGELFF | TGTGCCAGCAGTGGGGGACAGGGGGCGCGAATAGGCACCGGGGAGCTGTTTTTT
TRBD1 | TRBJ2-5 | TRBV28 | NA | 14 | CASRAGTGGETQYF | TGTGCCAGCAGGGCCGGGACAGGGGGAGAGACCCAGTACTTC
NA | TRBJ1-4 | TRBV6-1 | NA | 14 | CASSVAGGGRKLFF | TGTGCCAGCAGTGTAGCGGGGGGAGGAAGAAAACTGTTTTTT
TRBD2 | TRBJ2-7 | TRBV5-1 | many | 13 | CASSLGTSEEQYF | TGCGCCAGCAGCCTAGGGACTAGCGAGGAGCAGTACTTC
TRBD2 | TRBJ2-1 | TRBV15 | NA | 17 | CATSRDDGGGSLKGQFF | TGTGCCACCAGCAGAGATGATGGCGGCGGGAGCCTGAAGGGGCAGTTCTTC
TRBD1 | TRBJ2-7 | TRBV14 | NA | 15 | CASSHKGTGAHEQYF | TGTGCCAGCAGCCATAAAGGGACAGGGGCCCACGAGCAGTACTTC
TRBD1 | TRBJ1-2 | TRBV4-1 | NA | 16 | CASSQEDRAFHYGYTF | TGCGCCAGCAGCCAAGAAGACAGGGCGTTTCACTATGGCTACACCTTC
NA | TRBJ1-1 | TRBV27 | NA | 13 | CASSPGRGTEAFF | TGTGCCAGCAGTCCCGGCCGTGGCACTGAAGCTTTCTTT
TRBD1 | TRBJ1-2 | TRBV10-2 | NA | 15 | CASTPGTGGREGYTF | TGCGCCAGCACCCCAGGGACAGGGGGCCGGGAAGGCTACACCTTC
TRBD1 | TRBJ2-3 | TRBV11-1 | NA | 15 | CASSLVGQGTDTQYF | TGTGCCAGCAGCTTAGTGGGACAGGGCACAGATACGCAGTATTTT
NA | TRBJ1-1 | TRBV5-1 | NA | 13 | CASSLNRQVEAFF | TGCGCCAGCAGCTTAAACCGGCAAGTGGAAGCTTTCTTT
NA | TRBJ2-5 | TRBV29-1 | NA | 13 | CSVDWGIQETQYF | TGCAGCGTTGACTGGGGGATCCAAGAGACCCAGTACTTC
TRBD2 | TRBJ2-3 | TRBV19 | NA | 17 | CASSIDPTSGRTDTQYF | TGTGCCAGTAGTATAGACCCGACTAGCGGCAGGACAGATACGCAGTATTTT